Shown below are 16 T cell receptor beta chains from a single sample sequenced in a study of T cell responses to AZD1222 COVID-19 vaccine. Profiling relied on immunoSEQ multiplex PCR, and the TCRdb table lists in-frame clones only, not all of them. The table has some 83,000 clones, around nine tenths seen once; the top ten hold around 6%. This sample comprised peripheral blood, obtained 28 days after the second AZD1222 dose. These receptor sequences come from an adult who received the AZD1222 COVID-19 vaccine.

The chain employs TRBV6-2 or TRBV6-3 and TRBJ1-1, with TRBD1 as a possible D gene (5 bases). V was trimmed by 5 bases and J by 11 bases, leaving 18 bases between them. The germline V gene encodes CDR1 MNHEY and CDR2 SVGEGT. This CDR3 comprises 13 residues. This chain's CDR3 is CASSKTAGLSAFF. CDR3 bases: TGTGCCAGCAGTAAGACAGCCGGTCTCTCCGCTTTCTTT.

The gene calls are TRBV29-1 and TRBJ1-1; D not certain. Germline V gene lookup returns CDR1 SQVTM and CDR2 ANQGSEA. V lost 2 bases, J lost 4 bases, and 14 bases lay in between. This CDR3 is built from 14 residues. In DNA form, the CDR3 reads TGCAGCGTTGAAAGGCCCGATCTCGGCACTGAAGCTTTCTTT. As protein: CSVERPDLGTEAFF.

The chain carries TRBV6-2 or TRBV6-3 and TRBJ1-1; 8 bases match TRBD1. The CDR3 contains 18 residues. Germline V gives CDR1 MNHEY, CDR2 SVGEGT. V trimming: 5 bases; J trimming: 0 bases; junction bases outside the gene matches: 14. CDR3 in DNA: TGTGCCAGCAGTCGCCGCCGGGCAGGGGGCAGGGTGAACACTGAAGCTTTCTTT. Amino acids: CASSRRRAGGRVNTEAFF.

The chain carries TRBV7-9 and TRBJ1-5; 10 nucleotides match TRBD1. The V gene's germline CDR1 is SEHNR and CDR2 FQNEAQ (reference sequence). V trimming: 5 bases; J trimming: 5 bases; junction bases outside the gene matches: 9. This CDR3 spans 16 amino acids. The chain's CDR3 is CASSAPTGGEDQPQHF. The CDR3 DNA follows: TGTGCCAGCAGCGCTCCGACAGGGGGCGAGGATCAGCCCCAGCATTTT.

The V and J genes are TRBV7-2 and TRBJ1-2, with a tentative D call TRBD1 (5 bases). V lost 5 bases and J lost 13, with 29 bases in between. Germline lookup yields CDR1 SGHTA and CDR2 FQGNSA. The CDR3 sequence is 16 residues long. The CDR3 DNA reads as TGTGCCAGCAGCCCTAACCCGCAGGGCTATTTCGTACTCTCCACCTTC. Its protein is CASSPNPQGYFVLSTF.

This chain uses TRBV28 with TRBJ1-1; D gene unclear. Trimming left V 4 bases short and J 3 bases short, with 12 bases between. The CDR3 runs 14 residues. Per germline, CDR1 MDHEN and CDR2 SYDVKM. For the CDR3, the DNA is TGTGCCAGCAGTTCTCTCTCGGTTTACACTGAAGCTTTCTTT. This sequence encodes CASSSLSVYTEAFF.

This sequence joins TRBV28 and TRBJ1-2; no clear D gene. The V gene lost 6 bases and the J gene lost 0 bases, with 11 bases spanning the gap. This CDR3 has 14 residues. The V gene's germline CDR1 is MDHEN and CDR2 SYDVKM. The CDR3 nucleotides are TGTGCCAGCAGCCTCCGACATTCTAACTATGGCTACACCTTC. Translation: CASSLRHSNYGYTF.

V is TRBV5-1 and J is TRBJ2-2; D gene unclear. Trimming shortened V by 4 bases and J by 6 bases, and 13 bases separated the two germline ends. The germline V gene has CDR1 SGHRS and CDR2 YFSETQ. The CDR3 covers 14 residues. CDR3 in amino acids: CASSPERFPGELFF. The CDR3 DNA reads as TGCGCCAGCAGCCCCGAGAGGTTCCCCGGGGAGCTGTTTTTT.

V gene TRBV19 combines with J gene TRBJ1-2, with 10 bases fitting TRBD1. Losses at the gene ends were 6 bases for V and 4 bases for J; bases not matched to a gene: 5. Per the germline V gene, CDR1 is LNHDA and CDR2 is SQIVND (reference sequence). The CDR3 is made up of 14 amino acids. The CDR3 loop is CASRRTGGFYGYTF. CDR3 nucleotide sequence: TGTGCCAGTAGAAGGACAGGGGGATTCTATGGCTACACCTTC.

The CDR3, as DNA: TGTGCCAGCAGAGAGATCGGGACAGGGAAAGGCTACACCTTC. It is translated as CASREIGTGKGYTF. The chain couples TRBV6-5 to TRBJ1-2, with 9 bases fitting TRBD1. This CDR3 contains 14 residues. The germline V gene has CDR1 MNHEY and CDR2 SVGAGI. Trimming removed 6 bases from V and 8 bases from J; junction bases left unmatched: 10.

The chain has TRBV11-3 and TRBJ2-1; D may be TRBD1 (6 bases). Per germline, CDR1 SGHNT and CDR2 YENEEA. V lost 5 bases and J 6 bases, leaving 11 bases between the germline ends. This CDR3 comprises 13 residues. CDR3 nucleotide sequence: TGTGCCAGCAGCCCAACAGGGACCAATGAGCAGTTCTTC. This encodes CASSPTGTNEQFF.

CDR3: CASSFGKNTEAFF. The CDR3 bases are TGTGCCAGCAGCTTTGGCAAGAACACTGAAGCTTTCTTT. The chain couples TRBV5-4 to TRBJ1-1; D is undetermined. Trimming shortened V by 2 bases and J by 1 base, and 6 bases separated the two germline ends. Germline assignment: CDR1 SGHNT and CDR2 YYREEE (reference sequence). The CDR3 is 13 residues long.

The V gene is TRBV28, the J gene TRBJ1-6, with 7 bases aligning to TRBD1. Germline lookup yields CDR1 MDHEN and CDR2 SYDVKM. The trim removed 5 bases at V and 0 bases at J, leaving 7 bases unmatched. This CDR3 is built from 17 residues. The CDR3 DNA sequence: TGTGCCAGCAGTCGGACAGGCCTAAGCTCCTATAATTCACCCCTCCACTTT. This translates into CASSRTGLSSYNSPLHF.

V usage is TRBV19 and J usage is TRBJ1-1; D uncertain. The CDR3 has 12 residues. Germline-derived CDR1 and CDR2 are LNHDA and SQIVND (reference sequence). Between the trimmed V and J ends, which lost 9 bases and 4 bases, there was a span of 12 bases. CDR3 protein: CASNNPGTEAFF. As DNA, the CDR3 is TGTGCCAGCAACAACCCCGGCACTGAAGCTTTCTTT.

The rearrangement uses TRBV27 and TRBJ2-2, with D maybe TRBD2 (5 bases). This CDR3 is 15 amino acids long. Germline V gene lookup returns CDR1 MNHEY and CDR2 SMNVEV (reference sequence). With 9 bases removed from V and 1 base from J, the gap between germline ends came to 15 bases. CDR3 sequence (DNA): TGTGCCAGTAGATTAGCGAGGGTGAACACCGGGGAGCTGTTTTTT. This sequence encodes CASRLARVNTGELFF.

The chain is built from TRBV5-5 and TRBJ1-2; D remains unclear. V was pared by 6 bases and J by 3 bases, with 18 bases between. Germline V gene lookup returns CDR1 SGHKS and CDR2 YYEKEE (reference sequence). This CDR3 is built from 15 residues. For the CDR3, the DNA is TGTGCCAGCACTTCGAGCCCGGGGAACTACTATGGCTACACCTTC. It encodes CASTSSPGNYYGYTF. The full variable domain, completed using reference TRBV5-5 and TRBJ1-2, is DAGVTQSPTHLIKTRGQQVTLRCSPISGHKSVSWYQQVLGQGPQFIFQYYEKEERGRGNFPDRFSARQFPNYSSELNVNALLLGDSALYLCASTSSPGNYYGYTFGSGTRLTVV.